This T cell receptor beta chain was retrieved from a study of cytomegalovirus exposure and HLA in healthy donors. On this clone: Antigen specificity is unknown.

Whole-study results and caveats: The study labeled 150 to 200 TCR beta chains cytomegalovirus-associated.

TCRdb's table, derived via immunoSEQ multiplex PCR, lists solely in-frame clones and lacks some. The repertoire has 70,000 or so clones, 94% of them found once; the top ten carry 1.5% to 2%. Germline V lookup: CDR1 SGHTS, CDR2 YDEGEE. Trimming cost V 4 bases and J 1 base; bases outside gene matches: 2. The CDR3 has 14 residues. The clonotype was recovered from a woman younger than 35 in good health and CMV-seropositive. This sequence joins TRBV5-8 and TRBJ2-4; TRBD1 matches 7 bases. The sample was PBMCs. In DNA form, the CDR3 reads TGTGCCAGCAGCCTGGACAGGGCCAAAAACATTCAGTACTTC. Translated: CASSLDRAKNIQYF.